This T cell receptor beta chain was profiled in a study of T cell responses to AZD1222 COVID-19 vaccine. V shed 1 base, J shed 7 bases, and the junction held 6 bases outside the gene matches. The CDR3 consists of 16 residues. The germline V gene has CDR1 SGHNT and CDR2 YENEEA. General study findings and limits: Increases in Spike-specific TCR breadth and depth were seen after two AZD1222 doses.

The protocol was immunoSEQ multiplex PCR, while the TCRdb copy is restricted to in-frame clones and leaves out a portion. The table lists about 97,000 clones, about 88% of them singletons, with 2.5% to 3% in the top ten. As concerns this clone: Its antigen remains unidentified.

This chain links TRBV11-3 with TRBJ2-1; 11 positions match TRBD2. The source material was peripheral blood, sampled on day 0 of AZD1222 vaccination. This clonotype was sampled from an adult in good health. The CDR3 nucleotides read TGTGCCAGCAGCTTAGGTAGCGGGGGGGCTAGGAATGAGCAGTTCTTC. Translating gives CASSLGSGGARNEQFF.